The following is a T cell receptor (beta chain) sequence with its context. Some clones are missing from TCRdb's copy, which holds only in-frame ones; the method was immunoSEQ multiplex PCR. Of 55,000 to 65,000 clones in the sample, 87% were seen once. CDR3 length equals 13 residues. Trimming removed 5 bases from V and 2 bases from J, with 8 bases in between. Looked up from germline, CDR1 is LGHDT and CDR2 is YNNKEL (reference sequence). This specimen comes from a study of control samples from healthy donors and cancer patients. Sequencing was carried out using PBMCs. This chain uses TRBV3-1 (or the pseudogene TRBV3-2) with TRBJ2-3; D remains ambiguous. This sequence was found in a woman aged 55-70 years with lung cancer. The chain's CDR3 is CASSSTHTDTQYF. CDR3 in DNA: TGTGCCAGCAGCTCTACCCACACAGATACGCAGTATTTT.